A single sample is the source of the 13 T cell receptor beta chains below, sequenced in a study of blood T cell repertoires in COVID-19. The protocol was immunoSEQ multiplex PCR, while the TCRdb copy is restricted to in-frame clones and leaves out a portion. The repertoire consists of 200,000 to 300,000 clones, with about 82% occurring once and the leading ten covering 2% to 2.5%. Sequenced: PBMCs or T cells enriched from blood (not recorded which). These receptors originate from a woman aged 50 to 65 who had recovered from COVID-19.

The gene calls are TRBV4-1 and TRBJ1-2; 9 nucleotides align to TRBD1. Germline V CDR1 and CDR2: MGHRA, YSYEKL. This CDR3 contains 17 residues. V shed 3 bases, J shed 6 bases, and the junction held 14 bases outside the gene matches. The CDR3 spells CASSQGPRDRVSHGYTF. The CDR3, as DNA: TGCGCCAGCAGCCAGGGCCCCCGGGACAGGGTGTCTCATGGCTACACCTTC.

CDR3 residues: CASSLSSLTGELFF. For the CDR3, the DNA is TGTGCCAGCAGCTTAAGCAGTCTCACCGGGGAGCTGTTTTTT. The V and J genes are TRBV7-3 and TRBJ2-2; D unresolved. V shed 1 base and J shed 4 bases, with 7 bases lying between them. This CDR3 is built from 14 residues. Per germline, CDR1 SGHTA and CDR2 FQGTGA. Using reference TRBV7-3 and TRBJ2-2 for the parts outside the CDR3, the full variable domain is GAGVSQTPSNKVTEKGKYVELRCDPISGHTALYWYRQSLGQGPEFLIYFQGTGAADDSGLPNDRFFAVRPEGSVSTLKIQRTERGDSAVYLCASSLSSLTGELFFGEGSRLTVL.

This chain joins TRBV28 and TRBJ2-7, with D possibly being TRBD1 (5 bases). The CDR3 has 15 residues. Germline V lookup: CDR1 MDHEN, CDR2 SYDVKM. Deletions cut 6 bases from V and 3 bases from J, with 18 bases between. The CDR3 DNA reads TGTGCCAGCAGATCCAAAAAGACAGTCCTCTACGAGCAGTACTTC. Translation gives CASRSKKTVLYEQYF.

The J gene is TRBJ1-2, the V gene TRBV12-3 or TRBV12-4, with 8 bases aligning to TRBD1. The CDR3 is 13 residues long. Trimming removed 5 bases from V and 7 bases from J; junction bases left unmatched: 6. This chain's CDR3 is CASSQGQVFGYTF. CDR3 in DNA: TGTGCCAGCAGTCAGGGACAGGTGTTTGGCTACACCTTC.

This rearrangement joins TRBV28 to TRBJ1-2; the D is unclear. The germline V and J ends were trimmed by 1 base and 8 bases, with 5 bases remaining between them. Germline values: CDR1 MDHEN, CDR2 SYDVKM. This CDR3 is built from 11 residues. The chain's CDR3 is CASSLSRGYTF. CDR3 sequence (DNA): TGTGCCAGCAGTTTATCTCGGGGCTACACCTTC.

The CDR3 is CSASSPGSTYEQYF. DNA of the CDR3: TGCAGTGCTAGTTCCCCAGGATCCACCTACGAGCAGTACTTC. The chain combines TRBV20-1 with TRBJ2-7; D not certain. Germline V CDR1 and CDR2: DFQATT, SNEGSKA (reference sequence). The ends were cut back, 3 bases at V and 2 bases at J, with 14 bases in the middle. CDR3 length: 14 amino acids.

This clone was counted between two and nine times. The rearrangement joins TRBV7-3 to TRBJ2-1; D might be TRBD2 (6 bases). With 5 bases removed from V and 0 bases from J, the gap between germline ends came to 14 bases. From germline, CDR1 is SGHTA and CDR2 FQGTGA. The CDR3 extends over 16 amino acids. The CDR3, as DNA: TGTGCCAGCAGCATTCTGAAGCGGGTCTCCTACAATGAGCAGTTCTTC. Protein product: CASSILKRVSYNEQFF.

The table lists this clone with many counts. This chain links TRBV19 with TRBJ2-5; no reliable D call. V gave up 2 bases and J gave up 1 base, with 5 bases separating them. This CDR3 comprises 13 residues. CDR1 and CDR2 from the germline V gene are LNHDA and SQIVND (reference sequence). The CDR3 here is CASSILGQETQYF. The CDR3 DNA sequence: TGTGCCAGTAGTATACTCGGCCAAGAGACCCAGTACTTC.

The V call is TRBV5-1, the J call TRBJ1-1, with no clear D. The V end was cut by 3 bases, the J end by 5 bases, with 11 bases between. The V gene's germline CDR1 is SGHRS and CDR2 YFSETQ. The CDR3 covers 13 residues. This CDR3 is CASSSFGPTEAFF. DNA of the CDR3: TGCGCCAGCAGCTCCTTTGGGCCAACTGAAGCTTTCTTT.

This clone was found a few times. The chain has TRBV11-3 and TRBJ1-2; the match to TRBD1 covers 12 bases. CDR3 size: 14 residues. Germline CDR1 is SGHNT and CDR2 is YENEEA. Losses at the gene ends were 4 bases for V and 6 bases for J; bases not matched to a gene: 3. The CDR3 nucleotides are TGTGCCAGCAGCTGGGACAGGGGGCAAAATGGCTACACCTTC. Amino acid sequence: CASSWDRGQNGYTF. The full variable domain, in which reference TRBV11-3 and TRBJ1-2 provide the parts outside the CDR3, is EAGVVQSPRYKIIEKKQPVAFWCNPISGHNTLYWYLQNLGQGPELLIRYENEEAVDDSQLPKDRFSAERLKGVDSTLKIQPAELGDSAVYLCASSWDRGQNGYTFGSGTRLTVV.

The chain joins TRBV7-2 to TRBJ2-7; tentatively, D is TRBD2 (6 bases). Germline CDR1 is SGHTA and CDR2 is FQGNSA. V lost 1 base and J 2 bases, leaving 12 bases between the germline ends. The CDR3 length is 15 residues. The CDR3 DNA follows: TGTGCCAGCAGCTTAGGTAGCGGAGGAACCTACGAGCAGTACTTC. This translates into CASSLGSGGTYEQYF.

The chain uses TRBV11-2 and TRBJ2-4, with a weak D call TRBD1 (5 bases). The CDR3 has 14 amino acids. Germline V gene data show CDR1 as SGHAT and CDR2 as FQNNGV. Trimming removed 1 base from V and 6 bases from J, with 10 bases in between. CDR3 sequence (DNA): TGTGCCAGCAGCTTAGGTCAGGGCGGAAACATTCAGTACTTC. As protein: CASSLGQGGNIQYF. Filled out from reference TRBV11-2 and TRBJ2-4, the complete variable domain reads EAGVAQSPRYKIIEKRQSVAFWCNPISGHATLYWYQQILGQGPKLLIQFQNNGVVDDSQLPKDRFSAERLKGVDSTLKIQPAKLEDSAVYLCASSLGQGGNIQYFGAGTRLSVL.

The CDR3 sequence: CASSQGGSGSRELFF. The CDR3 coding sequence is TGCGCCAGCAGCCAAGGAGGTAGCGGGAGCCGGGAGCTGTTTTTT. This sequence joins TRBV4-1 and TRBJ2-2; TRBD2 agrees at 9 bases. This CDR3 region has 15 residues. Germline values: CDR1 MGHRA, CDR2 YSYEKL. V shed 1 base, J shed 9 bases, and the junction held 6 bases outside the gene matches.